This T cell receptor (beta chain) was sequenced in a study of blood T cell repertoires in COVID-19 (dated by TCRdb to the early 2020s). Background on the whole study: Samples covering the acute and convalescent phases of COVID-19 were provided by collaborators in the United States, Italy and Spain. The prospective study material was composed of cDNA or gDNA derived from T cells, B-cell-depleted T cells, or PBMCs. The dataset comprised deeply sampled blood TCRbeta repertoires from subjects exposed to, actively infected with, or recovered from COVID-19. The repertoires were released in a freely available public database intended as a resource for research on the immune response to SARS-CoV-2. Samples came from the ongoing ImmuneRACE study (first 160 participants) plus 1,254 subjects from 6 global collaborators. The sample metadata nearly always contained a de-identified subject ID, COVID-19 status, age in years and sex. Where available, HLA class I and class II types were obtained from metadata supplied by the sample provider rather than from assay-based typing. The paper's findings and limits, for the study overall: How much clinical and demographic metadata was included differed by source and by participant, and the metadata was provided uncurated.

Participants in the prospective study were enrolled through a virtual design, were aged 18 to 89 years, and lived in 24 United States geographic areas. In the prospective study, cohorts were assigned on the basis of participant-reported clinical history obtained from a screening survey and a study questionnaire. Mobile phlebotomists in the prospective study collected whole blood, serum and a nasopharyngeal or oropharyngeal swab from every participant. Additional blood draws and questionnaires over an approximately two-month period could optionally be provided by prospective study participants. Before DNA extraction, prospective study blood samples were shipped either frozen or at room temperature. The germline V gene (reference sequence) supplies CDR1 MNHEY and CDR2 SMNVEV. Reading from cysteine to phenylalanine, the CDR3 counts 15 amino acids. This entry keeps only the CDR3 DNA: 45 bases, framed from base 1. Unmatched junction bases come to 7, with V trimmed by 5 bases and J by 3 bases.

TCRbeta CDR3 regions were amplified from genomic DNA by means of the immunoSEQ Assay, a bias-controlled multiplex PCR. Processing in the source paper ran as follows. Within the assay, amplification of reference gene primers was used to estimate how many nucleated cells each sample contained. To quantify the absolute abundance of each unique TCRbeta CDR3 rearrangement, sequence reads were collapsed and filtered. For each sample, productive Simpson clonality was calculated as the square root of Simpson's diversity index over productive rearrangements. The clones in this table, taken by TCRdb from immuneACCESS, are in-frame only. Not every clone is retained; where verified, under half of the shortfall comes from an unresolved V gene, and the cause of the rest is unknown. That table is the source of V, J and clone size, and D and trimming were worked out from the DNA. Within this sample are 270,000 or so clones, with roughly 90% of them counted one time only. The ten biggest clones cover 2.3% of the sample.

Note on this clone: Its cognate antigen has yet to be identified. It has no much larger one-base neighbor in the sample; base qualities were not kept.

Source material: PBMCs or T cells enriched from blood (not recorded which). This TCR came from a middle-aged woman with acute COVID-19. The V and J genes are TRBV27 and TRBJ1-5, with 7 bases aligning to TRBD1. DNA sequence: TGTGCCAGCAGTGTGGGACAGCTTAACAATCAGCCCCAGCATTTT. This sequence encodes CASSVGQLNNQPQHF.